The rows below give T cell receptor beta chains drawn from one sample of a study of technical replicates of blood from several donors. Assay: immunoSEQ multiplex PCR; the TCRdb copy retains only in-frame clones and omits some. The sample carries 51,000 or so clones, roughly nine tenths recorded once. Material: PBMCs. Receptor source: a human donor in good health. Some clones in this sample may be carry-over from other donors' samples. The CDR3 runs from the conserved cysteine through the conserved F or W. Fields, in order: clone size, J gene, V gene, D gene, CDR3 protein, CDR3 DNA. D genes are given only for firm matches. Not all rows give a size; the values are once, few, many and, for expanded clones, a class.

clone_size: .; j_call: TRBJ2-6; v_call: TRBV6-5; d_call: .; cdr3_aa: CASSNRAGANVLTF; cdr3_nt: TGTGCCAGCAGTAACAGGGCCGGGGCCAACGTCCTGACTTTC
clone_size: .; j_call: TRBJ2-2; v_call: TRBV7-2; d_call: .; cdr3_aa: CASSQKNGNTGELFF; cdr3_nt: TGTGCCAGCAGCCAAAAAAACGGGAACACCGGGGAGCTGTTTTTT
clone_size: few; j_call: TRBJ2-2; v_call: TRBV18; d_call: TRBD2; cdr3_aa: CASLKPPTSSLTGELFF; cdr3_nt: TGTGCCAGCCTCAAGCCCCCGACTAGCAGCTTAACCGGGGAGCTGTTTTTT
clone_size: .; j_call: TRBJ2-1; v_call: TRBV5-1; d_call: TRBD2; cdr3_aa: CASILGTSGNNEQFF; cdr3_nt: TGCGCCAGCATCCTCGGGACTAGCGGAAACAATGAGCAGTTCTTC
clone_size: .; j_call: TRBJ1-6; v_call: TRBV19; d_call: .; cdr3_aa: CASSSRGYNSPLHF; cdr3_nt: TGTGCCAGTAGTTCCAGGGGCTATAATTCACCCCTCCACTTT
clone_size: .; j_call: TRBJ2-1; v_call: TRBV7-7; d_call: TRBD1; cdr3_aa: CASSRGDSPFVNEQFF; cdr3_nt: TGTGCCAGCAGCCGTGGGGACAGCCCTTTTGTCAATGAGCAGTTCTTC
clone_size: .; j_call: TRBJ2-7; v_call: TRBV7-6; d_call: TRBD2; cdr3_aa: CASSGGSGGLSYEQYF; cdr3_nt: TGTGCCAGCAGCGGAGGAAGCGGGGGGTTGTCCTACGAGCAGTACTTC
clone_size: few; j_call: TRBJ1-5; v_call: TRBV5-6; d_call: .; cdr3_aa: CASSFQNQPQHF; cdr3_nt: TGTGCCAGCAGCTTCCAAAATCAGCCCCAGCATTTT
clone_size: once; j_call: TRBJ2-5; v_call: TRBV30; d_call: .; cdr3_aa: CAWREGAGIETQYF; cdr3_nt: TGTGCCTGGAGGGAGGGAGCGGGCATTGAGACCCAGTACTTC
clone_size: .; j_call: TRBJ2-7; v_call: TRBV27; d_call: .; cdr3_aa: CASSFAEHSYEQYF; cdr3_nt: TGTGCCAGCAGTTTCGCAGAACACTCCTACGAGCAGTACTTC
clone_size: .; j_call: TRBJ2-7; v_call: TRBV29-1; d_call: TRBD1; cdr3_aa: CSVTQDRAYEQYF; cdr3_nt: TGCAGCGTTACGCAGGACAGGGCCTACGAGCAGTACTTC
clone_size: .; j_call: TRBJ2-1; v_call: TRBV7-3; d_call: TRBD2; cdr3_aa: CASSLRVAGYNEQFF; cdr3_nt: TGTGCCAGCAGCTTAAGGGTAGCGGGTTACAATGAGCAGTTCTTC
clone_size: .; j_call: TRBJ2-2; v_call: TRBV7-8; d_call: TRBD2; cdr3_aa: CASSLEIRNQRGGIGELFF; cdr3_nt: TGTGCCAGCAGCTTGGAAATCAGGAACCAGCGGGGGGGAATCGGGGAGCTGTTTTTT
clone_size: few; j_call: TRBJ1-1; v_call: TRBV7-9; d_call: .; cdr3_aa: CASSRTANTEAFF; cdr3_nt: TGTGCCAGCAGCAGGACAGCGAACACTGAAGCTTTCTTT
clone_size: .; j_call: TRBJ1-2; v_call: TRBV4-1; d_call: TRBD1; cdr3_aa: CASSQDRQGGYGYTF; cdr3_nt: TGCGCCAGCAGCCAAGATCGTCAGGGGGGCTATGGCTACACCTTC
clone_size: once; j_call: TRBJ1-1; v_call: TRBV6-5; d_call: TRBD1; cdr3_aa: CASRLLRQGNTEAFF; cdr3_nt: TGTGCCAGCAGACTCCTCAGACAGGGGAACACTGAAGCTTTCTTT
clone_size: .; j_call: TRBJ1-2; v_call: TRBV27; d_call: .; cdr3_aa: CASSTRAGYGYTF; cdr3_nt: TGTGCCAGCAGCACTCGAGCAGGGTATGGCTACACCTTC
clone_size: .; j_call: TRBJ2-7; v_call: TRBV9; d_call: TRBD2; cdr3_aa: CASSVAASGRGEQYF; cdr3_nt: TGTGCCAGCAGCGTAGCGGCTAGCGGGAGAGGAGAGCAGTACTTC
clone_size: .; j_call: TRBJ1-2; v_call: TRBV5-1; d_call: TRBD1; cdr3_aa: CASSLDTGGYGYTF; cdr3_nt: TGCGCCAGCAGCTTAGATACAGGGGGCTATGGCTACACCTTC
clone_size: .; j_call: TRBJ2-7; v_call: TRBV27; d_call: TRBD1; cdr3_aa: CASIPPGTGVHEQYF; cdr3_nt: TGTGCCAGCATTCCTCCCGGGACAGGGGTGCACGAGCAGTACTTC
clone_size: .; j_call: TRBJ1-4; v_call: TRBV6-5; d_call: .; cdr3_aa: CASSYVQGNEKLFF; cdr3_nt: TGTGCCAGCAGTTACGTCCAGGGAAATGAAAAACTGTTTTTT
clone_size: .; j_call: TRBJ1-6; v_call: TRBV4-1; d_call: TRBD1; cdr3_aa: CASSLPDRAAVPLHF; cdr3_nt: TGCGCCAGCAGCCTCCCCGACAGGGCCGCGGTTCCCCTCCACTTT
clone_size: .; j_call: TRBJ1-5; v_call: TRBV2; d_call: TRBD1; cdr3_aa: CASHSDRGSQPQHF; cdr3_nt: TGTGCCAGCCATTCTGACAGGGGTTCTCAGCCCCAGCATTTT
clone_size: .; j_call: TRBJ2-2; v_call: TRBV5-6; d_call: .; cdr3_aa: CASSARDHTGELFF; cdr3_nt: TGTGCCAGCAGCGCGCGGGACCACACCGGGGAGCTGTTTTTT
clone_size: .; j_call: TRBJ2-7; v_call: TRBV9; d_call: TRBD2; cdr3_aa: CASSVSTGLGPYEQYF; cdr3_nt: TGTGCCAGCAGCGTCTCGACGGGACTAGGCCCTTACGAGCAGTACTTC
clone_size: .; j_call: TRBJ2-1; v_call: TRBV7-2; d_call: .; cdr3_aa: CASSLEATSSREQFF; cdr3_nt: TGTGCCAGCAGCTTGGAGGCTACCTCCAGTCGTGAGCAGTTCTTC
clone_size: .; j_call: TRBJ2-3; v_call: TRBV4-2; d_call: TRBD2; cdr3_aa: CASSLKGVAGVGTDTQYF; cdr3_nt: TGTGCCAGCAGCCTAAAGGGAGTGGCGGGAGTTGGCACAGATACGCAGTATTTT
clone_size: .; j_call: TRBJ2-7; v_call: TRBV10-3; d_call: .; cdr3_aa: CAISESRQGKGEQYF; cdr3_nt: TGTGCCATCAGTGAGTCGCGGCAGGGGAAGGGCGAGCAGTACTTC
clone_size: once; j_call: TRBJ1-5; v_call: TRBV4-3; d_call: .; cdr3_aa: CASSQDWADDSNQPQHF; cdr3_nt: TGCGCCAGCAGCCAAGATTGGGCAGACGATAGCAATCAGCCCCAGCATTTT
clone_size: .; j_call: TRBJ2-2; v_call: TRBV5-1; d_call: TRBD2; cdr3_aa: CASSLLAVKTGELFF; cdr3_nt: TGCGCCAGCAGCTTACTAGCGGTGAAAACCGGGGAGCTGTTTTTT
clone_size: .; j_call: TRBJ1-4; v_call: TRBV19; d_call: .; cdr3_aa: CASSQRTTNEKLFF; cdr3_nt: TGTGCCAGTAGTCAGCGAACAACTAATGAAAAACTGTTTTTT
clone_size: .; j_call: TRBJ2-7; v_call: TRBV9; d_call: TRBD1; cdr3_aa: CASSGTGREQYF; cdr3_nt: TGTGCCAGCAGCGGGACAGGGCGCGAGCAGTACTTC
clone_size: .; j_call: TRBJ2-7; v_call: TRBV6-1; d_call: .; cdr3_aa: CASNWAGGIYEQYF; cdr3_nt: TGTGCCAGCAACTGGGCAGGGGGGATCTACGAGCAGTACTTC
clone_size: .; j_call: TRBJ1-5; v_call: TRBV6-4; d_call: TRBD1; cdr3_aa: CASSFHGTEFSNQPQHF; cdr3_nt: TGTGCCAGCAGTTTCCACGGGACAGAATTTAGCAATCAGCCCCAGCATTTT
clone_size: .; j_call: TRBJ1-1; v_call: TRBV11-2; d_call: TRBD1; cdr3_aa: CASSYRGGTEAFF; cdr3_nt: TGTGCCAGCAGCTACAGGGGAGGAACTGAAGCTTTCTTT
clone_size: .; j_call: TRBJ2-7; v_call: TRBV2; d_call: TRBD2; cdr3_aa: CASSSGTSGGVAYEQYF; cdr3_nt: TGTGCCAGCAGCTCCGGGACTAGCGGGGGGGTCGCCTACGAGCAGTACTTC
clone_size: .; j_call: TRBJ2-1; v_call: TRBV2; d_call: TRBD2; cdr3_aa: CASKGGTSGYNEQFF; cdr3_nt: TGTGCCAGTAAGGGGGGGACTAGCGGGTACAATGAGCAGTTCTTC